These 9 T cell receptor beta chains were all obtained from the same sample, sequenced in a study of blood T cell repertoires in COVID-19. Measured with immunoSEQ multiplex PCR; TCRdb has only the in-frame clones, and not every one. The table shows about 220,000 clones, with 75% to 90% occurring only once. Sequenced sample: peripheral blood. The receptors originated from a human donor in a cohort sampled during active COVID-19.

V gene TRBV11-2 combines with J gene TRBJ2-1; TRBD1 is a possible D gene (6 bases). CDR3 size: 16 residues. The germline gives CDR1 SGHAT, CDR2 FQNNGV. V dropped 6 bases and J dropped 4 bases, with 19 bases sitting between them. CDR3 bases: TGTGCCAGCAGTCGAGAGGGGAGAGGGGGTTACAATGAGCAGTTCTTC. Protein product: CASSREGRGGYNEQFF.

The V gene is TRBV4-2, the J gene TRBJ1-1; the match to TRBD1 covers 12 bases. V shed 3 bases and J 5 bases; nucleotides not matched to a gene: 4. This CDR3 region has 15 residues. CDR1 and CDR2 from the germline V gene are LGHNA and YNFKEQ. As DNA, the CDR3 is TGTGCCAGCAGCCAGGGACAGGGGGCGAAGACTGAAGCTTTCTTT. This encodes CASSQGQGAKTEAFF.

The genes are TRBV9 and TRBJ1-6; 10 bases are a match to TRBD1. The germline CDR1 and CDR2 sequences are SGDLS and YYNGEE. V shed 5 bases, J shed 6 bases, and the junction held 8 bases outside the gene matches. This CDR3 region has 16 residues. CDR3 in amino acids: CASSAIGTGVNSPLHF. CDR3 bases: TGTGCCAGCAGTGCCATAGGGACAGGGGTTAATTCACCCCTCCACTTT.

V usage is TRBV27 and J usage is TRBJ2-6; no clear D gene. The CDR3 totals 13 residues. Germline assignment: CDR1 MNHEY and CDR2 SMNVEV (reference sequence). V was cut by 7 bases and J by 1 base, with 5 bases left in between. CDR3 protein: CASKSSGANVLTF. In DNA form, the CDR3 reads TGTGCCAGCAAATCGTCTGGGGCCAACGTCCTGACTTTC.

The rearrangement joins TRBV12-3 or TRBV12-4 to TRBJ2-7; tentatively, D is TRBD2 (6 bases). Trimming shortened V by 5 bases and J by 5 bases, and 13 bases separated the two germline ends. The CDR3 loop spans 13 amino acids. CDR3 sequence: CASSRPGVHEQYF. DNA of the CDR3: TGTGCCAGCAGTCGTCCGGGGGTACACGAGCAGTACTTC.

This clone came up once. The V call is TRBV6-5, the J call TRBJ2-7; 9 bases align to TRBD2. V was clipped by 6 bases and J by 2 bases; unmatched bases: 5. Looked up from germline, CDR1 is MNHEY and CDR2 is SVGAGI. The CDR3 is made up of 14 amino acids. The CDR3 reads CASSQLAGAYEQYF. The DNA of the CDR3 is TGTGCCAGCAGCCAATTAGCGGGAGCCTACGAGCAGTACTTC.

This clone was observed a few times. This chain links TRBV7-8 with TRBJ2-7; TRBD2 matches at 12 bases. The CDR3 runs to 15 residues. The germline CDR1 and CDR2 sequences are SGHVS and FQNEAQ. The junction had 4 bases not matched to a gene; V was cut back by 5 bases and J by 2 bases. CDR3 sequence: CASSPRTSGTYEQYF. CDR3 DNA: TGTGCCAGCAGCCCCAGGACTAGCGGGACCTACGAGCAGTACTTC.

V usage is TRBV27 and J usage is TRBJ2-1, with 8 bases fitting TRBD2. In germline, CDR1 is MNHEY, CDR2 SMNVEV (reference sequence). There are 15 residues in the CDR3. Losses at the gene ends were 10 bases for V and 4 bases for J; bases not matched to a gene: 12. CDR3 in DNA: TGTGCCACCCGAAGGGGACTAGTTTCATACAATGAGCAGTTCTTC. It is translated as CATRRGLVSYNEQFF.

This chain connects TRBV6-2 or TRBV6-3 to TRBJ2-1; D may be TRBD2 (6 bases). V lost 3 bases and J lost 2, with 11 bases in between. The CDR3 covers 15 residues. In germline, CDR1 is MNHEY, CDR2 SVGEGT. The CDR3 DNA reads TGTGCCAGCAGTTATTCAGGCGGGACCTACAATGAGCAGTTCTTC. It specifies CASSYSGGTYNEQFF.